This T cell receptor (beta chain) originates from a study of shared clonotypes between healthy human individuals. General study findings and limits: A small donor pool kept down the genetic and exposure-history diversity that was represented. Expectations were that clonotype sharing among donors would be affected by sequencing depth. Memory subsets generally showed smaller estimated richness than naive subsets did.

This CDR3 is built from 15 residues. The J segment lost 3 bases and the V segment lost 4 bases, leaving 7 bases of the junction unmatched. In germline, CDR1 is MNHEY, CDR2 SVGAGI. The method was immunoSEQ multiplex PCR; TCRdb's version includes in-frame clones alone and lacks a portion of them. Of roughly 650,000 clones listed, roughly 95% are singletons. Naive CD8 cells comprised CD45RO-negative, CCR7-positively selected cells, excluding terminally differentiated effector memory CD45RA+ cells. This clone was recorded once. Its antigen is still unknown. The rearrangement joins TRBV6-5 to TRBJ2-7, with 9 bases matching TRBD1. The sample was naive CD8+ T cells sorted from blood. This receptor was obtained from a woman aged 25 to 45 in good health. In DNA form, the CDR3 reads TGTGCCAGCAGTTGGCCGGGACAGGGAGTCTACGAGCAGTACTTC. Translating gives CASSWPGQGVYEQYF.